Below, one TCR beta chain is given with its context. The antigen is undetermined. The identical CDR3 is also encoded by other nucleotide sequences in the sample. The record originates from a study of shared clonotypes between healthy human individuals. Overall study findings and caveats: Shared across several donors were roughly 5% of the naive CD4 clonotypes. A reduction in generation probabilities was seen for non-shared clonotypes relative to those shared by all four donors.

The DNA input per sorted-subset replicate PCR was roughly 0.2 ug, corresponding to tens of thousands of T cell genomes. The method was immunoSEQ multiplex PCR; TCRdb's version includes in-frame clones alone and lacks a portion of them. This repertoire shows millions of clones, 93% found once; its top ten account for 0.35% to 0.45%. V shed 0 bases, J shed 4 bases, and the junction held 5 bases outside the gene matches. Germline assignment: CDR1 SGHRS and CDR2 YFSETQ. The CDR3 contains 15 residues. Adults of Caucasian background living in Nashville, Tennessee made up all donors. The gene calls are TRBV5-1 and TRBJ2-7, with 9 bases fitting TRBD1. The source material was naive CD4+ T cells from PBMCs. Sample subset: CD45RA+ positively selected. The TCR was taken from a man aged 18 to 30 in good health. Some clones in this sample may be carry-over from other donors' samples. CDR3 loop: CASSLGGQGTYEQYF. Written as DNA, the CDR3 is TGCGCCAGCAGCTTGGGCGGACAGGGGACGTACGAGCAGTACTTC.